This TCR beta chain was documented in a study of shared clonotypes between healthy human individuals. The data were produced by immunoSEQ multiplex PCR, yet TCRdb's version contains in-frame clones alone and is incomplete. The sample holds under 80,000 clones, 62% seen once. Germline V gene lookup returns CDR1 MNHEY and CDR2 SVGAGI. V was pared by 5 bases and J by 8 bases, with 16 bases between. The CDR3 contains 14 residues. The sequence was collected from a man aged 25-45 years in good health. Source material: memory CD8+ T cells sorted from blood. Stated subset: CD45RO+ cells pooled with CCR7-negative TemRA cells. The J gene is TRBJ2-1, the V gene TRBV6-5; D is possibly TRBD1 or TRBD2 (5 bases each). CDR3: CASSTGTPRDEQFF. Written as DNA, the CDR3 is TGTGCCAGCAGTACCGGGACCCCGAGGGATGAGCAGTTCTTC.